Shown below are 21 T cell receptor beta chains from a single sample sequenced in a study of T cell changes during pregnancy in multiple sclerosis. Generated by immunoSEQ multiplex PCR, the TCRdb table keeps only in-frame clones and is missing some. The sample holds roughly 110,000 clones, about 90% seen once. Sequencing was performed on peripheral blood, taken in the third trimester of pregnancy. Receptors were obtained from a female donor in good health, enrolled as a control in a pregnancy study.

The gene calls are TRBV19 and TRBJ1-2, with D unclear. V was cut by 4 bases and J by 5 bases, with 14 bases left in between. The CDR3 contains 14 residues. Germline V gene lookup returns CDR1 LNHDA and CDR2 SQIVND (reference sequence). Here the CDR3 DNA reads TGTGCCAGTAGTACGACGGCTAGCTCATATGGCTACACCTTC. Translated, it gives CASSTTASSYGYTF. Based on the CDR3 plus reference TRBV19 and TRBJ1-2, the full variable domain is DGGITQSPKYLFRKEGQNVTLSCEQNLNHDAMYWYRQDPGQGLRLIYYSQIVNDFQKGDIAEGYSVSREKKESFPLTVTSAQKNPTAFYLCASSTTASSYGYTFGSGTRLTVV.

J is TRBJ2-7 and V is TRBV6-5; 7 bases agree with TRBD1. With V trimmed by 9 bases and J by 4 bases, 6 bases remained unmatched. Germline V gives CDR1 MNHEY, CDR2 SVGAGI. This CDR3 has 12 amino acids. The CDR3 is CASSPGQYEQYF. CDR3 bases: TGTGCCAGTTCCCCGGGACAGTACGAGCAGTACTTC.

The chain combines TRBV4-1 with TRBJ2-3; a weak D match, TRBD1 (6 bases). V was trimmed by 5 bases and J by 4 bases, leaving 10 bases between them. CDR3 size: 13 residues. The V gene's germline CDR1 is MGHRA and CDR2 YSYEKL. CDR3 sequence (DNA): TGCGCCAGCAGCGACAACAGGGCAGATACGCAGTATTTT. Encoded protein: CASSDNRADTQYF.

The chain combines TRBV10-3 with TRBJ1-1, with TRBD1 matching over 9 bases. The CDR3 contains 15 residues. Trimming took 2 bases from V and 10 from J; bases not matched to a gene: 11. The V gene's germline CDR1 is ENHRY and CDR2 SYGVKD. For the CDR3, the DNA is TGTGCCATCAGTGAGCGAGCGGGACAGGGTGTATCAGCTTTCTTT. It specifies CAISERAGQGVSAFF.

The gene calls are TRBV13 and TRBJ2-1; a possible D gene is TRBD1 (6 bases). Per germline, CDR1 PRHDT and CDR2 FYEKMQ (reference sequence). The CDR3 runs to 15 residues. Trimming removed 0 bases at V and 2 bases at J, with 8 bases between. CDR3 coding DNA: TGTGCCAGCAGCTTAGGGGCAGGGGCCTACAATGAGCAGTTCTTC. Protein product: CASSLGAGAYNEQFF. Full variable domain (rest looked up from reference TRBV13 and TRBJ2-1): AAGVIQSPRHLIKEKRETATLKCYPIPRHDTVYWYQQGPGQDPQFLISFYEKMQSDKGSIPDRFSAQQFSDYHSELNMSSLELGDSALYFCASSLGAGAYNEQFFGPGTRLTVL.

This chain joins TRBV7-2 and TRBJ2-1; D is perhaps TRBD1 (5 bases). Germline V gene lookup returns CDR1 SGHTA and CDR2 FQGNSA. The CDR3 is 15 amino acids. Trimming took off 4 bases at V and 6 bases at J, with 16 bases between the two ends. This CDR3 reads CASSSRDKLGNEQFF. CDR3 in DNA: TGTGCCAGCAGCTCCAGGGATAAGCTCGGCAATGAGCAGTTCTTC.

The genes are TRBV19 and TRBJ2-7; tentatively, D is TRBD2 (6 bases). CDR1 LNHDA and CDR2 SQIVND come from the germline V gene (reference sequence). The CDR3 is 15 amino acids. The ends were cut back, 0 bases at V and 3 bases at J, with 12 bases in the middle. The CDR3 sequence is CASSIEPGVVYEQYF. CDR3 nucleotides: TGTGCCAGTAGTATAGAACCGGGGGTCGTCTACGAGCAGTACTTC.

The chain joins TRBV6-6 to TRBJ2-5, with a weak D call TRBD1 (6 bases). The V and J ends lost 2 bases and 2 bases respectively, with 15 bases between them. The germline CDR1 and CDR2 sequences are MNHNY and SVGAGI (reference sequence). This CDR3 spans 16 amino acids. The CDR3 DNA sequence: TGTGCCAGCAGTTACCCCAGGGGCAGCACTCAAGAGACCCAGTACTTC. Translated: CASSYPRGSTQETQYF.

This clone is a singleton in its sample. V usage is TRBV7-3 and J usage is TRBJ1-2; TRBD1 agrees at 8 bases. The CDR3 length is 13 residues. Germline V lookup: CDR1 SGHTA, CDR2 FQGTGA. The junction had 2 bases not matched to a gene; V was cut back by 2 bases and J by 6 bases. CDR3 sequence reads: CASSLLTGDGYTF. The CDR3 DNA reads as TGTGCCAGCAGCTTACTGACAGGGGATGGCTACACCTTC.

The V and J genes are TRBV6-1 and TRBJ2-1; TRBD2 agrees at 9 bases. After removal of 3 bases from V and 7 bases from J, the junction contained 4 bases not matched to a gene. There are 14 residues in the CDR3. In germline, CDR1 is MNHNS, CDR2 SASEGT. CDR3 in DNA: TGTGCCAGCAGTGACGGCGGGGGGGGTAATGAGCAGTTCTTC. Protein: CASSDGGGGNEQFF.

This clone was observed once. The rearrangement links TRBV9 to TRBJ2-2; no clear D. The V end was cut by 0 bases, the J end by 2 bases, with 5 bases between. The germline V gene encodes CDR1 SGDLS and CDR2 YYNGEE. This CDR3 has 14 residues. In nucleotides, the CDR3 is TGTGCCAGCAGCGTAGCGAGTAACACCGGGGAGCTGTTTTTT. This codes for CASSVASNTGELFF.

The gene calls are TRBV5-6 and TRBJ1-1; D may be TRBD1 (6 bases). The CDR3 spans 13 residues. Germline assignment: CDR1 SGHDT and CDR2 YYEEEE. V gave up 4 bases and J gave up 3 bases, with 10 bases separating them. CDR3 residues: CASSANRDTEAFF. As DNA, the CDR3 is TGTGCCAGCAGCGCAAACAGGGACACTGAAGCTTTCTTT.

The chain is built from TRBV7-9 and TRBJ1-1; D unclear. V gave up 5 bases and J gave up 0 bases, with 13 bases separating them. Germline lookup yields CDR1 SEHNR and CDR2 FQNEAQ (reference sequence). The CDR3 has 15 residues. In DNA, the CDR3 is TGTGCCAGCAGCCAACCCGGAGCAATGAACACTGAAGCTTTCTTT. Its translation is CASSQPGAMNTEAFF.

The CDR3 DNA reads TGTGCCAGCAGGGAGGCTTACGAGCAGTACTTC. Translating it yields CASREAYEQYF. This chain connects TRBV6-1 to TRBJ2-7; possible D gene TRBD2, 5 bases. V lost 6 bases and J lost 4, with 7 bases in between. Per the germline V gene, CDR1 is MNHNS and CDR2 is SASEGT. This CDR3 is 11 amino acids long.

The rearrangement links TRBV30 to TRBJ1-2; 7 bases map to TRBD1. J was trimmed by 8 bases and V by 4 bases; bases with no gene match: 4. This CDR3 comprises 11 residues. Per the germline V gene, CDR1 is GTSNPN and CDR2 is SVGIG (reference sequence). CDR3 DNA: TGTGCCTGGAATACAGGGGACGGCTACACCTTC. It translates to CAWNTGDGYTF. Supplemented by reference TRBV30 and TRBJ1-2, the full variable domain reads SQTIHQWPATLVQPVGSPLSLECTVEGTSNPNLYWYRQAAGRGLQLLFYSVGIGQISSEVPQNLSASRPQDRQFILSSKKLLLSDSGFYLCAWNTGDGYTFGSGTRLTVV.

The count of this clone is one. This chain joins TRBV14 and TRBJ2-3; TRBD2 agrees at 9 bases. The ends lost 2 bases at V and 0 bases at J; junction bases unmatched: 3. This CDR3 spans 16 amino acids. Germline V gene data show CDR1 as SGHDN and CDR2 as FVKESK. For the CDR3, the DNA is TGTGCCAGCAGCCAATTGCTAGCGGGGAGCACAGATACGCAGTATTTT. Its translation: CASSQLLAGSTDTQYF. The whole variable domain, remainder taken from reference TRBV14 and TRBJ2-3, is EAGVTQFPSHSVIEKGQTVTLRCDPISGHDNLYWYRRVMGKEIKFLLHFVKESKQDESGMPNNRFLAERTGGTYSTLKVQPAELEDSGVYFCASSQLLAGSTDTQYFGPGTRLTVL.

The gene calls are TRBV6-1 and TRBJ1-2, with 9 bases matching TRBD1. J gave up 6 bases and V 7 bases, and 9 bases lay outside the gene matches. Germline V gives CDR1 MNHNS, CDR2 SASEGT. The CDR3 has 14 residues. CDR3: CASMKGQGVHGYTF. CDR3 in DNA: TGTGCCAGCATGAAGGGACAGGGCGTTCATGGCTACACCTTC.

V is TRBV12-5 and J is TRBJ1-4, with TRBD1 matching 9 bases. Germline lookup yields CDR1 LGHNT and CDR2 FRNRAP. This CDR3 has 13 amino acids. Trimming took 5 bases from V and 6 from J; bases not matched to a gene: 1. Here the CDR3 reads CASGRTGDEKLFF. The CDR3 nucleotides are TGTGCTAGTGGTCGGACAGGGGATGAAAAACTGTTTTTT.

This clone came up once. The CDR3 protein is CASSLRSSSYNEQFF. The DNA of the CDR3 is TGTGCCAGCAGCTTACGATCGAGCTCCTACAATGAGCAGTTCTTC. The J gene is TRBJ2-1, the V gene TRBV11-3; D gene unclear. Trimming removed 2 bases from V and 0 bases from J, with 8 bases in between. This CDR3 contains 15 residues. Per germline, CDR1 SGHNT and CDR2 YENEEA.

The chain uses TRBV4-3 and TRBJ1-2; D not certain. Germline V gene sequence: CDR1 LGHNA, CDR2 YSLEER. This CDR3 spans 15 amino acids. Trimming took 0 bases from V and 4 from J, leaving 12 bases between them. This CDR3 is CASSQDTALTYGYTF. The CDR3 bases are TGCGCCAGCAGCCAAGATACAGCACTGACCTATGGCTACACCTTC.

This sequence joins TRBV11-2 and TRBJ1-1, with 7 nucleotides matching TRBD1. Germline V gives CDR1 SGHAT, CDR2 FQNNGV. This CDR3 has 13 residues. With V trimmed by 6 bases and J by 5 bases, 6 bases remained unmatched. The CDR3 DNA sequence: TGTGCCAGCAGGGTAAAGGACAGGACTGAAGCTTTCTTT. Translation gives CASRVKDRTEAFF.